This TCR beta chain was observed in a study of OX40 agonist ivuxolimab in advanced cancers. Study information: Three partial responders included one hepatocellular carcinoma patient and two cutaneous melanoma patients.

The J segment lost 0 bases and the V segment lost 1 base, leaving 3 bases of the junction unmatched. Looked up from germline, CDR1 is MNHEY and CDR2 is SMNVEV (reference sequence). This CDR3 spans 16 amino acids. Profiling relied on immunoSEQ multiplex PCR, and the TCRdb table lists in-frame clones only, not all of them. Found here are around 53,000 clones, roughly 92% of them singletons; the top ten hold roughly 18%. Overall study findings and caveats: Fewer expanded clones were found on average in CD4+ than in CD8+ T cells. Partly responding patients at 0.1-3.0 mg/kg showed some of the smallest clonal expansion.

Individuals having autoimmune disease history or systemic immunosuppression were not enrolled. As regards this clone: Its antigen is unknown. Different DNA sequences within this sample yield the same CDR3.

The chain is built from TRBV27 and TRBJ2-1; TRBD2 matches at 7 bases. This sequence was found in an adult with an advanced solid tumor such as melanoma, head and neck, liver or kidney cancer. Sequenced here: CD4+ or CD8+ T cells sorted from blood, sampled in a trial of the OX40 agonist ivuxolimab. The CDR3 region is CASSLWGGSSYNEQFF. The CDR3 DNA sequence: TGTGCCAGCAGTTTATGGGGCGGGAGCTCCTACAATGAGCAGTTCTTC.